These 20 T cell receptor beta chains were sequenced from one sample in a study of neurological immune-mediated disorders. TCRdb re-called the 5' RACE reads through MiXCR, storing one row per CDR3 protein. The data contain about 48,000 distinct CDR3 sequences, under 2% of them singletons. Sequencing input: PBMCs. The receptors shown here come from a woman aged 35 to 49 with multiple sclerosis.

V gene TRBV2 combines with J gene TRBJ1-4, with 7 positions matching TRBD1. Germline CDR1 and CDR2: SNHLY and FYNNEI. Losses at the gene ends were 6 bases for V and 5 bases for J; bases not matched to a gene: 9. CDR3 size: 15 residues. The CDR3 here is CASREGETGNEKLFF. CDR3 nucleotides: TGTGCCAGCAGAGAGGGCGAGACAGGGAATGAAAAACTGTTTTTT.

This rearrangement joins TRBV5-1 to TRBJ2-3; 12 nucleotides line up with TRBD1. The CDR3 spans 15 residues. J gave up 3 bases and V 3 bases, and 2 bases lay outside the gene matches. Germline V gene lookup returns CDR1 SGHRS and CDR2 YFSETQ. The CDR3 coding sequence is TGCGCCAGCAGCTCGGGACAGGGGGCGACAGATACGCAGTATTTT. Residues: CASSSGQGATDTQYF.

This clonotype occurred many times. The chain uses TRBV5-1 and TRBJ2-1; possible D gene TRBD1, 6 bases. This CDR3 is 13 amino acids long. CDR1 and CDR2 from the germline V gene are SGHRS and YFSETQ. V was trimmed by 4 bases and J by 5 bases, leaving 10 bases between them. In DNA form, the CDR3 reads TGCGCCAGCAGCAAAGGGGGACACAATGAGCAGTTCTTC. It is translated as CASSKGGHNEQFF.

This clonotype was seen repeatedly, ten times or more. The rearrangement joins TRBV15 to TRBJ2-7; 11 bases match TRBD2. The CDR3 is 14 residues long. CDR1 is LNHNV, CDR2 YYDKDF, per germline (reference sequence). V shed 4 bases and J 5 bases; nucleotides not matched to a gene: 4. CDR3 coding DNA: TGTGCCACCAGCACCAGACTAGCGGGAAACGAGCAGTACTTC. Its protein product is CATSTRLAGNEQYF. Full variable domain (missing parts from reference TRBV15 and TRBJ2-7): DAMVIQNPRYQVTQFGKPVTLSCSQTLNHNVMYWYQQKSSQAPKLLFHYYDKDFNNEADTPDNFQSRRPNTSFCFLDIRSPGLGDTAMYLCATSTRLAGNEQYFGPGTRLTVT.

This clonotype was recorded many times. This chain connects TRBV5-1 to TRBJ2-2; maybe TRBD1 (6 bases). Germline CDR1 is SGHRS and CDR2 is YFSETQ. Trimming took 4 bases from V and 1 from J, leaving 11 bases between them. This CDR3 has 15 residues. CDR3 in DNA: TGCGCCAGCAGCCTCCCGGACAGGAACACCGGGGAGCTGTTTTTT. It translates to CASSLPDRNTGELFF.

This clonotype appeared many times. This chain links TRBV7-6 with TRBJ2-5, with D unclear. The CDR3 length is 13 residues. V was trimmed by 1 base and J by 5 bases, leaving 8 bases between them. Germline loops: CDR1 SGHVS, CDR2 FNYEAQ. The CDR3 loop is CASSLEVRETQYF. In DNA, the CDR3 is TGTGCCAGCAGCTTAGAGGTTCGTGAGACCCAGTACTTC.

This clonotype was detected ten times or more. The V gene is TRBV5-1, the J gene TRBJ2-1; 7 bases fit TRBD2. Per germline, CDR1 SGHRS and CDR2 YFSETQ. V lost 0 bases, J lost 6 bases, and 6 bases stayed unmatched. This CDR3 is built from 15 residues. For the CDR3, the DNA is TGCGCCAGCAGCTTGGAGAGCGGGACGGGCAATGAGCAGTTCTTC. Residues: CASSLESGTGNEQFF.

This clonotype came up many times. The rearrangement uses TRBV20-1 and TRBJ1-2; D remains ambiguous. Germline assignment: CDR1 DFQATT and CDR2 SNEGSKA (reference sequence). The CDR3 covers 13 residues. Trimming pared 6 bases from V and 4 bases from J, leaving 15 bases between. DNA for the CDR3: TGCAGTGCAGAAAAGGTCCGTCCCTATGGCTACACCTTC. Translation: CSAEKVRPYGYTF.

At least ten counts were recorded for this clonotype. This chain joins TRBV7-9 and TRBJ1-4, with D maybe TRBD1 (5 bases). The germline V and J ends were trimmed by 2 bases and 0 bases, with 10 bases remaining between them. The V gene's germline CDR1 is SEHNR and CDR2 FQNEAQ (reference sequence). The CDR3 consists of 16 residues. The CDR3 coding sequence is TGTGCCAGCAGCTTACAAGGGACTGCAACTAATGAAAAACTGTTTTTT. Amino acid sequence: CASSLQGTATNEKLFF.

Ten or more counts support this clonotype. J is TRBJ1-2 and V is TRBV7-9; a possible D gene is TRBD1 (5 bases). The CDR3 has 14 residues. Trimming pared 2 bases from V and 7 bases from J, leaving 14 bases between. Germline V gene lookup returns CDR1 SEHNR and CDR2 FQNEAQ (reference sequence). The CDR3: CASSLMLQGFGYTF. In DNA, the CDR3 is TGTGCCAGCAGCTTAATGCTCCAGGGATTTGGCTACACCTTC.

This clonotype was seen repeatedly, ten times or more. The rearrangement links TRBV20-1 to TRBJ2-2, with a possible D match to TRBD1 (6 bases). This CDR3 contains 14 residues. Germline V gene lookup returns CDR1 DFQATT and CDR2 SNEGSKA (reference sequence). The ends were cut back, 5 bases at V and 0 bases at J, with 10 bases in the middle. The CDR3 spells CSASGTSNTGELFF. The CDR3, as DNA: TGCAGTGCTTCCGGGACATCGAACACCGGGGAGCTGTTTTTT.

This clonotype was seen repeatedly, ten times or more. The rearrangement uses TRBV21-1 and TRBJ1-2; the table calls TRBD1, which could not be checked here. TRBV21-1 is termed a pseudogene. This CDR3 contains 16 residues. CDR3 DNA: TGTGCCAGCAGCTTCCCCAGGGACAGATCCTACTATGGCTACACCTTC. Its protein is CASSFPRDRSYYGYTF.

This clonotype has only a few counts. V is TRBV9 and J is TRBJ2-1; 8 positions agree with TRBD1. Unmatched junction bases numbered 16, after V lost 3 bases and J lost 8 bases. The CDR3 is 17 residues long. Germline CDR1 and CDR2: SGDLS and YYNGEE. The CDR3 coding sequence is TGTGCCAGCAGCGCGAATTACCGGGACAGGTATTCGGATGAGCAGTTCTTC. Protein sequence: CASSANYRDRYSDEQFF.

This clonotype appeared many times. This chain uses TRBV12-3 or TRBV12-4 with TRBJ1-1; a possible D gene is TRBD1 (5 bases). This CDR3 spans 13 amino acids. V was cut by 6 bases and J by 7 bases, with 15 bases left in between. The CDR3 protein is CASRFGTYDEAFF. Here the CDR3 DNA reads TGTGCCAGCAGATTCGGGACTTACGATGAAGCTTTCTTT.

Many counts were recorded for this clonotype. V usage is TRBV7-2 and J usage is TRBJ2-7; D perhaps matches TRBD1 (5 bases). The CDR3 totals 16 residues. V gave up 4 bases and J gave up 2 bases, with 18 bases separating them. Germline CDR1 reads SGHTA; CDR2 reads FQGNSA. For the CDR3, the DNA is TGTGCCAGCAGCTACCCCCTTACAGGCATAACCTACGAGCAGTACTTC. It yields the protein CASSYPLTGITYEQYF.

The table lists this clonotype with many counts. J is TRBJ1-2 and V is TRBV5-1; a weak D match, TRBD1 (5 bases). The CDR3 consists of 17 residues. Germline V gene lookup returns CDR1 SGHRS and CDR2 YFSETQ. Trimming took 0 bases from V and 8 from J, leaving 23 bases between them. CDR3: CASSLVSGPGTPAGYTF. The CDR3 DNA sequence: TGCGCCAGCAGCTTGGTTTCAGGGCCGGGCACCCCGGCAGGCTACACCTTC.

This clonotype has a count of ten or more. V is TRBV5-1 and J is TRBJ2-3, with 11 nucleotides matching TRBD2. The CDR3 is 16 amino acids. CDR1 is SGHRS, CDR2 YFSETQ, per germline. The J segment lost 2 bases and the V segment lost 2 bases, leaving 4 bases of the junction unmatched. The CDR3 loop is CASSFGTSGYTDTQYF. The CDR3 DNA reads TGCGCCAGCAGCTTCGGGACTAGCGGTTACACAGATACGCAGTATTTT. The full variable domain, completed using reference TRBV5-1 and TRBJ2-3, is KAGVTQTPRYLIKTRGQQVTLSCSPISGHRSVSWYQQTPGQGLQFLFEYFSETQRNKGNFPGRFSGRQFSNSRSEMNVSTLELGDSALYLCASSFGTSGYTDTQYFGPGTRLTVL.

The table lists this clonotype with many counts. The chain joins TRBV7-9 to TRBJ2-3; D is undetermined. CDR3 size: 11 residues. V lost 8 bases and J lost 3, with 6 bases in between. Per the germline V gene, CDR1 is SEHNR and CDR2 is FQNEAQ (reference sequence). In DNA form, the CDR3 reads TGTGCCAGCCAAAGGACAGATACGCAGTATTTT. Protein product: CASQRTDTQYF.

This clonotype was counted ten times or more. The V gene is TRBV5-1, the J gene TRBJ1-1, with 8 nucleotides matching TRBD1. Germline V gene sequence: CDR1 SGHRS, CDR2 YFSETQ. The CDR3 is made up of 14 amino acids. Trimming at V came to 6 bases and at J to 2 bases, leaving 6 bases not matched to a gene. The CDR3 DNA follows: TGCGCCAGCAAATCACAGGGGGTTAACACTGAAGCTTTCTTT. As protein: CASKSQGVNTEAFF.

This clonotype was picked up many times. The chain employs TRBV20-1 and TRBJ2-3, with D perhaps matching TRBD2 (5 bases). CDR1 is DFQATT, CDR2 SNEGSKA, per germline (reference sequence). This CDR3 has 14 amino acids. Trimming cost V 5 bases and J 0 bases, with 12 bases left between them. The CDR3 DNA reads as TGCAGTGCTTACGGGGTTCCTAGCACAGATACGCAGTATTTT. This translates into CSAYGVPSTDTQYF.